The present T cell receptor beta chain was sequenced within a study of blood T cells in healthy people across ages. Study-wide results and caveats: Donors of long life had a larger count of naive CD4+ cells and greater diversity than aged donors. Estimates of total diversity, which came from one million sequenced T cells, were considered to be underestimates. CMV infection status of these donors was not known.

Regarding this clonotype: Its antigen is unidentified.

The germline V and J ends were trimmed by 5 bases and 4 bases, with 20 bases remaining between them. This CDR3 is built from 16 residues. The V gene's germline CDR1 is MDHEN and CDR2 SYDVKM. Roughly 10 milliliters was the volume of peripheral blood drawn from each donor. A sample-barcoded 5' primer and a J-beta primer mix were used in a second PCR of about 6 to 12 cycles. MiXCR, applied by TCRdb to the 5' RACE reads, yields one record per CDR3 protein. The table has about 1.5 million distinct CDR3 sequences, around two fifths seen once. V gene TRBV28 combines with J gene TRBJ1-1; TRBD1 might be the D (5 bases). This clonotype was obtained from a woman under 30 in good health. The sequenced sample consisted of blood. Here the CDR3 reads CASSPQGPGRGTEAFF. As DNA, the CDR3 is TGTGCCAGCAGTCCCCAAGGTCCCGGGAGGGGCACTGAAGCTTTCTTT.